A selection of T cell receptor beta chains follows, all from one sample in a study of response to subunit inactivated influenza vaccine. From the RT-PCR reads, TCRdb called clonotypes with MiXCR, one entry per CDR3 protein. This sample carries 700,000 to 800,000 distinct CDR3 sequences, roughly 20% of them seen once, and the ten largest clones take about a tenth. The input for sequencing was PBMCs from blood, taken about 5 days after vaccination. The receptors shown here come from a man in his fifties who received an inactivated influenza vaccine. Each CDR3 is given with its conserved first and last residue. The D gene is left open where the match is weak. Not every row has a clone size; where given, it reads once, few, many or a size class.

-,TRBJ2-1,TRBD2,TRBV5-1,CASSEIATSGGNEQFF,TGCGCCAGCAGCGAAATCGCGACTAGCGGGGGGAATGAGCAGTTCTTC
-,TRBJ2-2,-,TRBV12-3/TRBV12-4,CASSLRSITGELFF,TGTGCCAGCAGTTTACGCAGTATCACCGGGGAGCTGTTTTTT
few,TRBJ2-3,TRBD1,TRBV5-5,CASSRGQGLDTQYF,TGTGCCAGCAGCCGTGGACAGGGACTAGATACGCAGTATTTT
-,TRBJ2-7,-,TRBV15,CATGRGGYEQYF,TGTGCCACCGGCAGAGGCGGCTACGAGCAGTACTTC
few,TRBJ2-5,-,TRBV6-1,CASSQPGSQETQYF,TGTGCCAGCAGCCAGCCGGGGTCCCAAGAGACCCAGTACTTC
few,TRBJ2-7,-,TRBV9,CASSVEGRGDYEQYF,TGTGCCAGCAGCGTAGAGGGCAGGGGGGACTACGAGCAGTACTTC
-,TRBJ2-2,TRBD1,TRBV12-3/TRBV12-4,CASSFRQGVAGELFF,TGTGCCAGCAGTTTTCGGCAGGGGGTAGCCGGGGAGCTGTTTTTT
many,TRBJ2-7,-,TRBV18,CASSPQRGWDEQYF,TGTGCCAGCTCACCACAAAGGGGATGGGACGAGCAGTACTTC
many,TRBJ2-3,-,TRBV7-2,CASSLAARGDTDTQYF,TGTGCCAGCAGCTTAGCCGCGAGGGGGGACACAGATACGCAGTATTTT
few,TRBJ1-5,-,TRBV2,CASSDRGGPQHF,TGTGCCAGCAGTGATAGAGGCGGGCCCCAGCATTTT
few,TRBJ2-5,TRBD1,TRBV28,CASSWTGTQYF,TGTGCCAGCAGTTGGACAGGGACCCAGTACTTC
-,TRBJ2-3,-,TRBV30,CAWSGFLVGADTQYF,TGTGCCTGGAGTGGGTTCCTAGTTGGTGCAGATACGCAGTATTTT
-,TRBJ2-1,TRBD2,TRBV20-1,CSARLAGGIYNEQFF,TGCAGTGCTAGACTAGCGGGAGGAATCTACAATGAGCAGTTCTTC
many,TRBJ1-6,-,TRBV10-3,CATYNGSKLHF,TGTGCCACTTACAACGGGAGTAAACTCCACTTT
few,TRBJ2-1,-,TRBV15,CATSRDPGAAPTDYNEQFF,TGTGCCACCAGCAGAGATCCTGGGGCAGCCCCAACTGACTACAATGAGCAGTTCTTC
-,TRBJ1-6,-,TRBV12-3/TRBV12-4,CASSKHSSYNSPLHF,TGTGCCAGCAGTAAACACAGTTCTTATAATTCACCCCTCCACTTT
-,TRBJ2-1,TRBD2,TRBV3-1,CASSQFVGGKYNEQFF,TGTGCCAGCAGCCAATTCGTCGGGGGGAAGTACAATGAGCAGTTCTTC
-,TRBJ2-3,-,TRBV3-1,CASSQDLRLEPTDTQYF,TGTGCCAGCAGCCAAGATCTGCGTCTAGAACCCACAGATACGCAGTATTTT
-,TRBJ1-2,TRBD1,TRBV5-6,CASNQGQANYGYTF,TGTGCCAGCAACCAAGGACAGGCTAACTATGGCTACACCTTC
many,TRBJ2-3,-,TRBV9,CASSEGEASTDTQYF,TGTGCCAGCAGCGAGGGGGAAGCTAGCACAGATACGCAGTATTTT
-,TRBJ1-1,-,TRBV7-9,CASSSSYDTEAFF,TGTGCCAGCAGCTCGTCATATGACACTGAAGCTTTCTTT
many,TRBJ2-1,TRBD2,TRBV7-2,CASSLAGLAGYNEQFF,TGTGCCAGCAGCTTAGCGGGACTAGCGGGGTACAATGAGCAGTTCTTC
-,TRBJ2-1,-,TRBV28,CASRLGLVNEQFF,TGTGCCAGCAGACTGGGATTGGTCAATGAGCAGTTCTTC
few,TRBJ2-3,-,TRBV20-1,CSARDQERIGTDTQYF,TGCAGTGCTAGAGATCAAGAGCGAATAGGCACAGATACGCAGTATTTT
-,TRBJ1-5,-,TRBV6-1,CASRGQTYSNQPQHF,TGTGCCAGCAGAGGACAGACATATAGCAATCAGCCCCAGCATTTT
few,TRBJ2-1,-,TRBV30,CAWSNYNHGEQFF,TGTGCCTGGAGTAACTACAATCACGGTGAGCAGTTCTTC
-,TRBJ2-7,TRBD1,TRBV5-6,CASSFGTGLSYEQYF,TGTGCCAGCAGCTTCGGGACAGGGCTGTCCTACGAGCAGTACTTC
once,TRBJ2-5,-,TRBV1,CTSSPGGLHIETQYF,TGCACCAGCAGCCCCGGTGGCCTCCACATAGAGACCCAGTACTTC
few,TRBJ2-7,-,TRBV7-2,CASSSQVSYEQYF,TGTGCCAGCAGCTCACAGGTTTCCTACGAGCAGTACTTC
few,TRBJ2-7,TRBD1,TRBV5-1,CASSLGQGKGEQYF,TGCGCCAGCAGCTTGGGACAGGGTAAGGGCGAGCAGTACTTC
-,TRBJ1-6,TRBD1,TRBV20-1,CSARDQGGGSSYNSPLHF,TGCAGTGCTAGAGATCAGGGGGGAGGCAGCTCCTATAATTCACCCCTCCACTTT
-,TRBJ2-5,TRBD2,TRBV5-5,CASGLAEYQETQYF,TGTGCCAGCGGACTAGCGGAGTACCAAGAGACCCAGTACTTC
few,TRBJ2-1,-,TRBV2,CASSDGRGRENEQFF,TGTGCCAGCAGTGACGGCAGGGGGCGGGAGAATGAGCAGTTCTTC
-,TRBJ1-2,-,TRBV4-3,CASSQDRGPYGYTF,TGCGCCAGCAGCCAAGATCGAGGGCCCTATGGCTACACCTTC
many,TRBJ2-7,TRBD1,TRBV29-1,CSVTRDRGQGQYF,TGCAGCGTTACCCGGGACAGGGGCCAGGGGCAGTACTTC
once,TRBJ2-5,TRBD1,TRBV3-1,CASSQGQGNPETQYF,TGTGCCAGCAGCCAAGGACAGGGGAACCCAGAGACCCAGTACTTC
few,TRBJ2-2,TRBD1,TRBV11-2,CASSLDAGGTGELFF,TGTGCCAGCAGCTTAGATGCAGGGGGCACCGGGGAGCTGTTTTTT
once,TRBJ2-2,TRBD2,TRBV20-1,CSARTVREGNTGELFF,TGCAGTGCTAGGACCGTGCGGGAGGGGAACACCGGGGAGCTGTTTTTT
once,TRBJ2-1,TRBD2,TRBV10-2,CASRGLGGSYNEQFF,TGCGCCAGCAGAGGTTTGGGGGGGTCCTACAATGAGCAGTTCTTC
-,TRBJ2-7,-,TRBV11-2,CASSLDFRADYYEQYF,TGTGCCAGCAGCTTAGATTTCCGGGCAGATTACTACGAGCAGTACTTC
many,TRBJ1-1,-,TRBV9,CASSSQKSGFATEAFF,TGTGCCAGCAGCTCCCAAAAGTCGGGGTTCGCCACTGAAGCTTTCTTT
many,TRBJ1-6,-,TRBV12-3/TRBV12-4,CASSLGVRSPLHF,TGTGCCAGCAGTTTAGGGGTCCGGTCACCCCTCCACTTT
-,TRBJ2-2,-,TRBV10-3,CAISDPAANTGELFF,TGTGCCATCAGTGACCCAGCGGCGAACACCGGGGAGCTGTTTTTT
few,TRBJ2-5,TRBD2,TRBV5-1,CASSFGGLPQETQYF,TGCGCCAGCAGCTTCGGGGGACTACCCCAAGAGACCCAGTACTTC
-,TRBJ2-1,-,TRBV7-9,CASSLSRSPTQQEQFF,TGTGCCAGCAGCTTATCTCGGAGCCCTACCCAGCAGGAGCAGTTCTTC
few,TRBJ2-4,-,TRBV10-3,CAISESFGGVDSKNIQYF,TGTGCCATCAGTGAGTCGTTCGGCGGTGTGGATTCCAAAAACATTCAGTACTTC
few,TRBJ2-3,TRBD2,TRBV12-3/TRBV12-4,CASSLAGGPYSGDTQYF,TGTGCCAGCAGTTTAGCGGGAGGGCCTTATTCGGGAGATACGCAGTATTTT
few,TRBJ1-4,TRBD1,TRBV10-3,CAISDQDRGGEKLFF,TGTGCCATCAGTGATCAGGACAGGGGAGGCGAAAAACTGTTTTTT
many,TRBJ2-2,-,TRBV29-1,CSVEYTGSTGELFF,TGCAGCGTTGAGTATACAGGTAGCACCGGGGAGCTGTTTTTT
many,TRBJ1-1,TRBD1,TRBV5-6,CASSLGQTGGGTTEAFF,TGTGCCAGCAGCTTGGGACAGACAGGGGGAGGGACCACTGAAGCTTTCTTT
-,TRBJ1-3,-,TRBV6-1,CASYRSSGNTIYF,TGTGCCAGCTACCGCTCCTCTGGAAACACCATATATTTT
few,TRBJ2-3,-,TRBV20-1,CSPYRVLITDTQYF,TGCAGCCCTTACAGGGTTCTCATCACAGATACGCAGTATTTT
few,TRBJ1-1,TRBD1,TRBV7-9,CASSSQGAAEAFF,TGTGCCAGCAGCTCACAGGGGGCCGCTGAAGCTTTCTTT
-,TRBJ2-3,-,TRBV20-1,CSARDSFGDTQYF,TGCAGTGCTAGAGATAGCTTTGGGGATACGCAGTATTTT
-,TRBJ1-4,-,TRBV4-3,CASSRGGMATNEKLFF,TGCGCCAGCAGCCGAGGAGGGATGGCGACTAATGAAAAACTGTTTTTT
-,TRBJ2-3,TRBD1,TRBV6-1,CASRELGTGSDTQYF,TGTGCCAGCAGGGAACTCGGGACAGGGTCAGATACGCAGTATTTT
-,TRBJ1-1,-,TRBV7-2,CASSFRELTEAFF,TGTGCCAGCAGCTTCAGGGAACTCACTGAAGCTTTCTTT
-,TRBJ2-5,TRBD2,TRBV20-1,CSARGREVQETQYF,TGCAGTGCTAGAGGTCGGGAGGTCCAAGAGACCCAGTACTTC
few,TRBJ2-1,-,TRBV5-1,CASSPAGYEQFF,TGCGCCAGCAGCCCCGCCGGCTATGAGCAGTTCTTC